A single sample is the source of the 25 T cell receptor beta chains below, sequenced in a study of T cells in narcolepsy listed by TCRdb under 2018. Library preparation employed the immunoSEQ multiplex PCR assay. TCRdb provides this immuneACCESS table in a form limited to in-frame rearrangements. Some clones are lacking; in checked studies, under half of them reflect an unresolved V gene, and why the rest are absent is not known. The sample data list about 33,000 clones, and about four fifths of these were observed just once. Roughly 1.2% of the sample rests with the top ten. The source material was CD45RA- memory CD4+ T cells from PBMCs. The cell subset or site label, read with the paper, signifies: memory T cells sorted ex vivo from peripheral blood. Receptor source: a human donor with narcolepsy.

The J gene is TRBJ1-2, the V gene TRBV30, with D possibly TRBD1 on 6 matching bases. The CDR3 is 13 amino acids. V was clipped by 7 bases and J by 8 bases, with 20 bases between them. Per the germline V gene, CDR1 is GTSNPN and CDR2 is SVGIG (reference sequence). CDR3 amino acids: CASKGGGVGGYTF. For the CDR3, the DNA is TGTGCCTCGAAAGGGGGGGGCGTCGGCGGCTACACCTTC.

V and J are TRBV7-7 and TRBJ2-7; TRBD2 matches at 8 bases. Germline V gene data show CDR1 as SSHAT and CDR2 as FNYEAQ (reference sequence). The CDR3 length is 15 residues. The CDR3 reads CASSRGGTYPYEQYV. CDR3 nucleotides: TGTGCTAGCAGCCGGGGGGGGACATATCCTTACGAGCAGTACGTC.

CDR3 sequence: CASSESPLAGTSTTDTQYF. CDR3 in DNA: TGTGCCAGCAGTGAATCTCCCCTCGCCGGGACTTCGACAACAGATACGCAGTATTTT. The rearrangement links TRBV2 to TRBJ2-3; the D gene is possibly TRBD2 (6 bases). From germline, CDR1 is SNHLY and CDR2 FYNNEI. This CDR3 has 19 amino acids. V lost 2 bases to trimming and J lost 3 bases, with 24 bases between them. The whole variable domain, filled in from reference TRBV2 and TRBJ2-3, reads EPEVTQTPSHQVTQMGQEVILRCVPISNHLYFYWYRQILGQKVEFLVSFYNNEISEKSEIFDDQFSVERPDGSNFTLKIRSTKLEDSAMYFCASSESPLAGTSTTDTQYFGPGTRLTVL.

This chain uses TRBV7-8 with TRBJ1-1; D gene unclear. From germline, CDR1 is SGHVS and CDR2 FQNEAQ. Trimming took 5 bases from V and 1 from J, leaving 14 bases between them. The CDR3 sequence is 15 residues long. This chain's CDR3 is CASSPQVQQNTEAFF. CDR3 nucleotides: TGTGCCAGCAGCCCTCAGGTACAGCAGAACACTGAAGCTTTCTTT.

This clone was detected only once. Other DNA sequences from this sample encode an identical CDR3 as well. The chain couples TRBV5-1 to TRBJ2-5; 14 positions agree with TRBD2. Germline-derived CDR1 and CDR2 are SGHRS and YFSETQ. Trimming removed 7 bases from V and 5 bases from J; junction bases left unmatched: 10. This CDR3 is 16 amino acids long. CDR3 coding DNA: TGCGCCAGCCGGACTAGCGGGGGGTCCGTTCGGGAGACCCAGTACTTC. Amino acid sequence: CASRTSGGSVRETQYF.

The genes are TRBV5-1 and TRBJ2-3, with a weak D call TRBD2 (6 bases). V dropped 3 bases and J dropped 3 bases, with 11 bases sitting between them. Germline V lookup: CDR1 SGHRS, CDR2 YFSETQ. This CDR3 contains 14 residues. The CDR3 nucleotides read TGCGCCAGCAGCTCGGAGGGGCTTACAGATACGCAGTATTTT. Amino acids: CASSSEGLTDTQYF. Combining the CDR3 with reference TRBV5-1 and TRBJ2-3 gives the whole variable domain KAGVTQTPRYLIKTRGQQVTLSCSPISGHRSVSWYQQTPGQGLQFLFEYFSETQRNKGNFPGRFSGRQFSNSRSEMNVSTLELGDSALYLCASSSEGLTDTQYFGPGTRLTVL.

The J gene is TRBJ1-6, the V gene TRBV7-3; D is undetermined. The CDR3 covers 15 residues. The germline V and J ends were trimmed by 1 base and 7 bases, with 11 bases remaining between them. Germline CDR1 reads SGHTA; CDR2 reads FQGTGA. The DNA for the CDR3 is TGTGCCAGCAGCTTAATCGGCGGAGGGAATTCACCCCTCCACTTT. Protein product: CASSLIGGGNSPLHF.

The V gene is TRBV7-3, the J gene TRBJ2-2, with 11 bases aligning to TRBD2. Germline V CDR1 and CDR2: SGHTA, FQGTGA. The CDR3 spans 19 residues. After removal of 4 bases from V and 0 bases from J, the junction contained 10 bases not matched to a gene. CDR3 residues: CASSSRVLAGAANTGELFF. Written as DNA, the CDR3 is TGTGCCAGCAGCTCTAGGGTACTAGCGGGAGCCGCGAACACCGGGGAGCTGTTTTTT.

Only one count was recorded for this clone. The CDR3: CASSPPAAQETQYF. CDR3 nucleotide sequence: TGTGCCAGCTCACCACCGGCAGCCCAAGAGACCCAGTACTTC. The genes are TRBV18 and TRBJ2-5; no reliable D call. Germline values: CDR1 KGHSH, CDR2 LQKENI. The ends were cut back, 0 bases at V and 1 base at J, with 6 bases in the middle. The CDR3 has 14 residues.

The genes are TRBV27 and TRBJ1-3, with D perhaps TRBD1 (6 bases). Germline values: CDR1 MNHEY, CDR2 SMNVEV (reference sequence). The CDR3 is 20 amino acids. Between the trimmed V and J ends, which lost 0 bases and 0 bases, there was a span of 21 bases. The CDR3 DNA follows: TGTGCCAGCAGTTTATCCGGGATCCGGGGGGGCTACAGCTCTGGAAACACCATATATTTT. Amino acids: CASSLSGIRGGYSSGNTIYF.

V usage is TRBV4-1 and J usage is TRBJ1-3, with D unresolved. There are 13 residues in the CDR3. V was shortened by 1 base and J by 2 bases, with 3 bases between the two germline ends. Looked up from germline, CDR1 is MGHRA and CDR2 is YSYEKL. CDR3 amino acids: CASSQVAGNTIYF. CDR3 nucleotides: TGCGCCAGCAGCCAAGTGGCTGGAAACACCATATATTTT.

The chain joins TRBV7-2 to TRBJ2-5; the D gene could be TRBD1 or TRBD2 (5 bases each). Germline V gene sequence: CDR1 SGHTA, CDR2 FQGNSA. CDR3 length: 13 residues. V was cut by 4 bases and J by 10 bases, with 16 bases left in between. CDR3 DNA sequence: TGTGCCAGCAGCTACAACCGGGGCCAGGACCAGTACTTC. It translates to CASSYNRGQDQYF. The whole variable domain, filled in from reference TRBV7-2 and TRBJ2-5, reads GAGVSQSPSNKVTEKGKDVELRCDPISGHTALYWYRQSLGQGLEFLIYFQGNSAPDKSGLPSDRFSAERTGGSVSTLTIQRTQQEDSAVYLCASSYNRGQDQYFGPGTRLLVL.

This chain uses TRBV5-6 with TRBJ2-4; TRBD1 might be the D (6 bases). Trimming shortened V by 4 bases and J by 7 bases, and 15 bases separated the two germline ends. This CDR3 region has 14 residues. CDR1 and CDR2 (germline): SGHDT, YYEEEE. In DNA, the CDR3 is TGTGCCAGCAGCAGGGGGACGGATTTTAACATTCAGTACTTC. Translation: CASSRGTDFNIQYF.

The genes are TRBV5-4 and TRBJ1-2; no clear D. The CDR3 covers 15 residues. Germline assignment: CDR1 SGHNT and CDR2 YYREEE (reference sequence). V lost 0 bases and J 1 base, leaving 10 bases between the germline ends. This chain's CDR3 is CASSLEGALNYGYTF. In DNA form, the CDR3 reads TGTGCCAGCAGCTTGGAAGGAGCGCTTAACTATGGCTACACCTTC.

The chain links TRBV7-9 to TRBJ2-2; 14 bases agree with TRBD2. With 7 bases clipped from V and 0 bases from J, the junction kept 7 bases outside the gene matches. The CDR3 is 18 amino acids. Germline V gives CDR1 SEHNR, CDR2 FQNEAQ (reference sequence). The CDR3 protein is CASTDGTSGGANTGELFF. In DNA, the CDR3 is TGTGCCAGCACCGATGGGACTAGCGGGGGAGCGAACACCGGGGAGCTGTTTTTT. Supplemented by reference TRBV7-9 and TRBJ2-2, the full variable domain reads DTGVSQNPRHKITKRGQNVTFRCDPISEHNRLYWYRQTLGQGPEFLTYFQNEAQLEKSRLLSDRFSAERPKGSFSTLEIQRTEQGDSAMYLCASTDGTSGGANTGELFFGEGSRLTVL.

The V gene is TRBV11-2, the J gene TRBJ1-1; TRBD1 agrees at 7 bases. This CDR3 has 15 amino acids. The trim removed 5 bases at V and 4 bases at J, leaving 10 bases unmatched. Germline V gene sequence: CDR1 SGHAT, CDR2 FQNNGV. CDR3 protein: CASSAGTAYLTEAFF. The DNA for the CDR3 is TGTGCCAGCAGCGCGGGGACAGCATATCTCACTGAAGCTTTCTTT.

This chain connects TRBV7-9 to TRBJ1-6; 8 bases align to TRBD1. Germline trimming cut 5 bases from V and 6 bases from J; bases unmatched to any gene: 6. The CDR3 is 15 amino acids. Germline V gives CDR1 SEHNR, CDR2 FQNEAQ (reference sequence). In DNA form, the CDR3 reads TGTGCCAGCAGCCAGAATACAGGGGGTAATTCACCCCTCCACTTT. It encodes CASSQNTGGNSPLHF.

The chain uses TRBV28 and TRBJ2-1, with unresolved D. The germline V gene encodes CDR1 MDHEN and CDR2 SYDVKM. The length of the CDR3 is 10 residues. V was trimmed by 3 bases and J by 9 bases, leaving 3 bases between them. The CDR3 protein is CASSLGEQFF. The CDR3 DNA is TGTGCCAGCAGTTTGGGTGAGCAGTTCTTC.

The chain recombines TRBV5-1 with TRBJ1-1; maybe TRBD1 (6 bases). Trimming took off 3 bases at V and 4 bases at J, with 13 bases between the two ends. Looked up from germline, CDR1 is SGHRS and CDR2 is YFSETQ. This CDR3 is built from 14 residues. The CDR3 loop is CASSSQGGTTEAFF. DNA of the CDR3: TGCGCCAGCAGCTCACAGGGTGGGACCACTGAAGCTTTCTTT.

This clone was detected only once. The V gene is TRBV7-2, the J gene TRBJ1-4, with 8 bases identical to TRBD1. This CDR3 has 15 residues. Trimming took 4 bases from V and 7 from J; bases not matched to a gene: 8. Germline CDR1 is SGHTA and CDR2 is FQGNSA. CDR3 bases: TGTGCCAGCAGCTCGCCCGCAGGGGGCACTGAAAAACTGTTTTTT. Translation: CASSSPAGGTEKLFF.

V is TRBV5-5 and J is TRBJ1-1; perhaps TRBD1 as D (5 bases). Trimming removed 4 bases at V and 4 bases at J, with 14 bases between. This CDR3 has 14 amino acids. Per germline, CDR1 SGHKS and CDR2 YYEKEE (reference sequence). For the CDR3, the DNA is TGTGCCAGCAGCGGGACCCAGCAAGGCACTGAAGCTTTCTTT. It translates to CASSGTQQGTEAFF.

This clone was seen a single time. This sequence joins TRBV25-1 and TRBJ2-5; D is uncertain. From germline, CDR1 is MGHDK and CDR2 SYGVNS. The CDR3 is made up of 15 amino acids. V lost 1 base and J 1 base, leaving 10 bases between the germline ends. The CDR3 DNA sequence: TGTGCCAGCAGTGAATCCACGGATGTCCAAGAGACCCAGTACTTC. This gives the protein CASSESTDVQETQYF.

The chain employs TRBV9 and TRBJ1-3, with D perhaps TRBD1 (6 bases). CDR1 and CDR2 from the germline V gene are SGDLS and YYNGEE. CDR3 length: 15 residues. V was pared by 6 bases and J by 1 base, with 14 bases between. This chain's CDR3 is CASTAVGTSGNTIYF. CDR3 nucleotides: TGTGCCAGCACCGCGGTGGGGACATCTGGAAACACCATATATTTT.

The chain carries TRBV7-6 and TRBJ1-1; D gene uncertain. The germline V gene has CDR1 SGHVS and CDR2 FNYEAQ. The CDR3 consists of 13 residues. Trimming cost V 5 bases and J 0 bases, with 7 bases left between them. The CDR3 coding sequence is TGTGCCAGCAGCCACGACTTGAACACTGAAGCTTTCTTT. The encoded protein is CASSHDLNTEAFF.

V gene TRBV7-2 combines with J gene TRBJ1-5; 7 positions match TRBD1. Per germline, CDR1 SGHTA and CDR2 FQGNSA. Unmatched junction bases numbered 9, after V lost 5 bases and J lost 2 bases. The CDR3 extends over 16 amino acids. The CDR3 loop is CASSVQGSRGNQPQHF. As DNA, the CDR3 is TGTGCCAGCAGCGTACAGGGGTCAAGAGGCAATCAGCCCCAGCATTTT.